Each of the 29 T cell receptor beta chains below was sequenced from the same sample in a study of OX40 agonist ivuxolimab in advanced cancers. Sequencing was performed with immunoSEQ multiplex PCR; in TCRdb, only in-frame clones are kept and a portion is missing. The sample lists some 72,000 clones, 85% to 95% occurring once. The source material was CD4+ or CD8+ T cells sorted from blood, sampled in a trial of the OX40 agonist ivuxolimab. These receptors were taken from an adult with an advanced solid tumor such as melanoma, head and neck, liver or kidney cancer.

The chain links TRBV9 to TRBJ2-7, with D uncertain. Germline V CDR1 and CDR2: SGDLS, YYNGEE. Trimming took off 2 bases at V and 1 base at J, with 13 bases between the two ends. This CDR3 region has 15 residues. Written as DNA, the CDR3 is TGTGCCAGCAGCGTTAGCTCCAGTCTTTCCTACGAGCAGTACTTC. Translating gives CASSVSSSLSYEQYF.

V usage is TRBV6-6 and J usage is TRBJ2-2, with D maybe TRBD1 (6 bases). The germline V gene has CDR1 MNHNY and CDR2 SVGAGI (reference sequence). This CDR3 is built from 15 residues. V dropped 2 bases and J dropped 4 bases, with 11 bases sitting between them. The CDR3 DNA is TGTGCCAGCAGTTACGAACAGGGACCCACCGGGGAGCTGTTTTTT. Translation: CASSYEQGPTGELFF.

The chain links TRBV5-6 to TRBJ2-2; TRBD1 matches at 7 bases. The CDR3 loop spans 15 amino acids. Germline CDR1 SGHDT, CDR2 YYEEEE. The trim removed 2 bases at V and 6 bases at J, leaving 7 bases unmatched. The CDR3 spells CASSFEGAWSGELFF. The CDR3 DNA sequence: TGTGCCAGCAGCTTCGAGGGGGCATGGTCCGGGGAGCTGTTTTTT.

The J gene is TRBJ2-3, the V gene TRBV7-9, with TRBD2 matching over 8 bases. V lost 3 bases and J lost 3; bases outside the gene matches: 2. Looked up from germline, CDR1 is SEHNR and CDR2 is FQNEAQ (reference sequence). The length of the CDR3 is 14 residues. DNA of the CDR3: TGTGCCAGCAGCTTGAGCGGGGGAACAGATACGCAGTATTTT. Amino acids: CASSLSGGTDTQYF.

This chain connects TRBV5-1 to TRBJ1-1; D uncertain. CDR1 and CDR2 from the germline V gene are SGHRS and YFSETQ. V was pared by 0 bases and J by 7 bases, with 10 bases between. The CDR3 consists of 13 residues. CDR3 residues: CASSLAEAGEAFF. CDR3 nucleotide sequence: TGCGCCAGCAGCTTGGCCGAGGCAGGTGAAGCTTTCTTT.

The V gene is TRBV7-8, the J gene TRBJ2-6; TRBD1 matches at 7 bases. The length of the CDR3 is 18 residues. J was trimmed by 0 bases and V by 5 bases; bases with no gene match: 10. Germline values: CDR1 SGHVS, CDR2 FQNEAQ. The CDR3 protein is CASSPVRDSTSGANVLTF. CDR3 DNA: TGTGCCAGCAGCCCCGTCCGGGACAGCACCTCTGGGGCCAACGTCCTGACTTTC.

The V gene is TRBV9, the J gene TRBJ1-1, with 7 positions matching TRBD1. The germline CDR1 and CDR2 sequences are SGDLS and YYNGEE. J lost 4 bases, V lost 4 bases, and 4 bases had no gene match. The CDR3 is 13 residues long. The CDR3 DNA reads as TGTGCCAGCAGCCAGGGGGGGGGCACTGAAGCTTTCTTT. Protein: CASSQGGGTEAFF.

This chain links TRBV11-2 with TRBJ2-1; weak D call: TRBD1 (5 bases). This CDR3 is built from 15 residues. The V end lost 4 bases, the J end lost 5 bases, and 15 bases lay between the germline ends. From germline, CDR1 is SGHAT and CDR2 FQNNGV. CDR3 coding DNA: TGTGCCAGCAGCTCATGGCGCAGGGCCCACAATGAGCAGTTCTTC. It is translated as CASSSWRRAHNEQFF.

The J gene is TRBJ2-5, the V gene TRBV5-1, with TRBD2 as a possible D gene (6 bases). The CDR3 runs to 14 residues. Trimming removed 4 bases at V and 5 bases at J, with 15 bases between. The V gene's germline CDR1 is SGHRS and CDR2 YFSETQ. The chain's CDR3 is CASSGTSVGETQYF. The CDR3 nucleotides read TGCGCCAGCAGCGGGACTTCCGTGGGGGAGACCCAGTACTTC.

This chain links TRBV9 with TRBJ1-2; D is undetermined. In germline, CDR1 is SGDLS, CDR2 YYNGEE. This CDR3 spans 13 amino acids. With 4 bases removed from V and 2 bases from J, the gap between germline ends came to 9 bases. The CDR3 region has the DNA TGTGCCAGCAGCCCCTCCAGGAACTATGGCTACACCTTC. Translating it yields CASSPSRNYGYTF.

The V call is TRBV6-1, the J call TRBJ2-7; D perhaps matches TRBD2 (5 bases). Germline lookup yields CDR1 MNHNS and CDR2 SASEGT. V gave up 5 bases and J gave up 3 bases, with 8 bases separating them. This CDR3 is built from 12 residues. The DNA of the CDR3 is TGTGCCAGCAGTTCACGGGGCTACGAGCAGTACTTC. Protein sequence: CASSSRGYEQYF.

The genes are TRBV25-1 and TRBJ2-7, with unresolved D. This CDR3 is 14 amino acids long. From germline, CDR1 is MGHDK and CDR2 SYGVNS. Trimming pared 3 bases from V and 2 bases from J, leaving 11 bases between. The CDR3 nucleotides read TGTGCCAGCAGTGATCCCTCCTACACCTACGAGCAGTACTTC. This translates into CASSDPSYTYEQYF.

This chain links TRBV4-2 with TRBJ1-1; D is unclear. CDR3 length: 14 amino acids. Germline loops: CDR1 LGHNA, CDR2 YNFKEQ. The V end was cut by 4 bases, the J end by 5 bases, with 14 bases between. CDR3 protein: CASSRIGGRTEAFF. The DNA for the CDR3 is TGTGCCAGCAGCCGGATTGGAGGTCGGACTGAAGCTTTCTTT.

A note on this clone: Other DNA sequences in this sample translate to the same CDR3. This chain connects TRBV28 to TRBJ2-7; D is uncertain. Germline-derived CDR1 and CDR2 are MDHEN and SYDVKM. The V and J ends lost 5 bases and 0 bases respectively, with 5 bases between them. This CDR3 region has 12 residues. CDR3 amino acids: CASSLSSYEQYF. The CDR3 coding sequence is TGTGCCAGCAGTCTAAGCTCCTACGAGCAGTACTTC.

The V call is TRBV4-2, the J call TRBJ2-1; 16 bases align to TRBD2. This CDR3 has 18 residues. Germline V CDR1 and CDR2: LGHNA, YNFKEQ. With 5 bases clipped from V and 5 bases from J, the junction kept 9 bases outside the gene matches. CDR3 loop: CASSYGTSGRARDNEQFF. The DNA for the CDR3 is TGTGCCAGCAGCTACGGGACTAGCGGGAGGGCCAGGGACAATGAGCAGTTCTTC.

This clone was seen only once. This chain links TRBV5-1 with TRBJ1-3; D is undetermined. CDR3 size: 17 residues. The V gene lost 3 bases and the J gene lost 0 bases, with 16 bases spanning the gap. Germline CDR1 SGHRS, CDR2 YFSETQ. The CDR3 nucleotides are TGCGCCAGCAGCTCCACACCGGACGGATTCTCTGGAAACACCATATATTTT. It is translated as CASSSTPDGFSGNTIYF.

The chain combines TRBV6-6 with TRBJ2-7; TRBD1 agrees at 7 bases. This CDR3 has 14 amino acids. V trimming: 7 bases; J trimming: 9 bases; junction bases outside the gene matches: 15. Germline-derived CDR1 and CDR2 are MNHNY and SVGAGI (reference sequence). CDR3 residues: CASTRNRDSRLQYF. The CDR3 coding sequence is TGTGCCAGCACTCGGAACCGGGACAGCCGCTTGCAGTACTTC.

The chain links TRBV5-1 to TRBJ1-2, with TRBD1 matching over 7 bases. This CDR3 region has 14 residues. Looked up from germline, CDR1 is SGHRS and CDR2 is YFSETQ. The ends lost 3 bases at V and 1 base at J; junction bases unmatched: 3. This CDR3 is CASSWGDSNYGYTF. The CDR3, as DNA: TGCGCCAGCAGCTGGGGGGACAGTAACTATGGCTACACCTTC.

This chain links TRBV5-1 with TRBJ2-7; 7 bases are a match to TRBD2. CDR1 is SGHRS, CDR2 YFSETQ, per germline. The ends lost 1 base at V and 6 bases at J; junction bases unmatched: 16. The CDR3 is 17 amino acids. CDR3 region: CASSLKNFRDGGSEQYF. Written as DNA, the CDR3 is TGCGCCAGCAGCTTGAAAAACTTTCGTGACGGGGGGAGCGAGCAGTACTTC.

The chain couples TRBV20-1 to TRBJ2-1, with D possibly TRBD1 on 5 matching bases. This CDR3 has 11 residues. V was shortened by 6 bases and J by 15 bases, with 18 bases between the two germline ends. Looked up from germline, CDR1 is DFQATT and CDR2 is SNEGSKA (reference sequence). The CDR3 spells CSAVNSRVWFF. In DNA, the CDR3 is TGCAGTGCCGTTAATAGCAGGGTGTGGTTCTTC.

This clone was found a few times. The chain links TRBV5-1 to TRBJ2-2, with D possibly TRBD2 on 6 matching bases. There are 14 residues in the CDR3. Germline values: CDR1 SGHRS, CDR2 YFSETQ. The ends were cut back, 4 bases at V and 5 bases at J, with 12 bases in the middle. CDR3 sequence: CASSGGTVTGELFF. The CDR3 DNA is TGCGCCAGCAGCGGCGGGACTGTGACCGGGGAGCTGTTTTTT.

V and J are TRBV6-5 and TRBJ2-7; D possibly corresponds to TRBD2 (5 bases). The CDR3 has 13 amino acids. CDR1 and CDR2 from the germline V gene are MNHEY and SVGAGI. Trimming removed 6 bases at V and 7 bases at J, with 16 bases between. CDR3 sequence: CASRARVSGEQYF. CDR3 DNA sequence: TGTGCCAGCAGGGCGCGGGTCTCGGGGGAGCAGTACTTC.

This clone was picked up a small number of times. The chain joins TRBV6-1 to TRBJ2-6; D uncertain. This CDR3 region has 15 residues. Germline V lookup: CDR1 MNHNS, CDR2 SASEGT. Trimming took off 4 bases at V and 0 bases at J, with 7 bases between the two ends. In DNA, the CDR3 is TGTGCCAGCAGTGCTAGGTTCTCTGGGGCCAACGTCCTGACTTTC. Its protein product is CASSARFSGANVLTF.

V usage is TRBV30 and J usage is TRBJ1-1, with D possibly being TRBD1 (5 bases). Per germline, CDR1 GTSNPN and CDR2 SVGIG (reference sequence). The V end lost 1 base, the J end lost 1 base, and 7 bases lay between the germline ends. The CDR3 sequence is 13 residues long. CDR3 sequence reads: CAWSGQWNTEAFF. The CDR3, as DNA: TGTGCCTGGAGTGGACAGTGGAACACTGAAGCTTTCTTT.

J is TRBJ2-1 and V is TRBV4-1, with 7 bases matching TRBD2. The CDR3 loop spans 15 amino acids. Germline V CDR1 and CDR2: MGHRA, YSYEKL. Unmatched junction bases numbered 13, after V lost 6 bases and J lost 8 bases. CDR3 sequence reads: CASRRGSGGFDEQFF. The CDR3 DNA reads TGCGCCAGCAGGAGGGGATCGGGGGGTTTCGATGAGCAGTTCTTC.

The chain employs TRBV5-5 and TRBJ2-7; D is perhaps TRBD1 (5 bases). CDR3 length equals 13 residues. V lost 5 bases and J 4 bases, leaving 13 bases between the germline ends. CDR1 is SGHKS and CDR2 is YYEKEE in the germline V gene (reference sequence). Written as DNA, the CDR3 is TGTGCCAGCAGTTTACCTACAGGTTACGAGCAGTACTTC. Translating it yields CASSLPTGYEQYF.

V is TRBV29-1 and J is TRBJ2-5; D call uncertain. Trimming removed 7 bases from V and 4 bases from J, with 13 bases in between. Germline CDR1 SQVTM, CDR2 ANQGSEA. The CDR3 sequence is 12 residues long. In DNA, the CDR3 is TGCAGCGCGAGTGACGGAACAGAGACCCAGTACTTC. Translation gives CSASDGTETQYF.

The chain has TRBV2 and TRBJ1-2; maybe TRBD1 (5 bases). Germline lookup yields CDR1 SNHLY and CDR2 FYNNEI. This CDR3 spans 15 amino acids. V was shortened by 2 bases and J by 9 bases, with 19 bases between the two germline ends. The CDR3 loop reads CASSESWAGGLSYTF. The CDR3 coding sequence is TGTGCCAGCAGTGAAAGTTGGGCGGGGGGATTAAGCTACACCTTC.

This chain uses TRBV19 with TRBJ2-7; TRBD1 or TRBD2 may be the D gene (5 bases each). This CDR3 contains 16 residues. Trimming pared 5 bases from V and 2 bases from J, leaving 19 bases between. Germline V gene lookup returns CDR1 LNHDA and CDR2 SQIVND (reference sequence). CDR3 nucleotides: TGTGCCAGTAGTTCGAAGTCCGGGACGGTAACCTACGAGCAGTACTTC. The encoded protein is CASSSKSGTVTYEQYF.